Listed here are 10 T cell receptor beta chains from one sample, sequenced in a study of T cell responses to AZD1222 COVID-19 vaccine. Data came from immunoSEQ multiplex PCR; TCRdb stores just in-frame clones and leaves some out. The sample lists approximately 110,000 clones, over 80% occurring once. The sequenced sample was peripheral blood, obtained 28 days after the second AZD1222 dose. The source of these receptors is an adult who received the AZD1222 COVID-19 vaccine.

V gene TRBV28 combines with J gene TRBJ2-1; no definite D call. The length of the CDR3 is 14 residues. V was shortened by 8 bases and J by 5 bases, with 16 bases between the two germline ends. The germline V gene encodes CDR1 MDHEN and CDR2 SYDVKM. The chain's CDR3 is CASAEETINNEQFF. DNA for the CDR3: TGTGCCAGCGCCGAAGAAACAATAAACAATGAGCAGTTCTTC.

The CDR3 sequence: CASSPDRGPPKDNEQFF. CDR3 DNA sequence: TGTGCCAGCTCTCCCGACAGGGGGCCCCCGAAAGACAATGAGCAGTTCTTC. This chain uses TRBV18 with TRBJ2-1; TRBD1 matches 10 bases. The trim removed 6 bases at V and 5 bases at J, leaving 13 bases unmatched. The CDR3 extends over 17 amino acids. Looked up from germline, CDR1 is KGHSH and CDR2 is LQKENI.

The chain uses TRBV18 and TRBJ2-1; D might be TRBD1 or TRBD2, each matching 5 bases. Germline loops: CDR1 KGHSH, CDR2 LQKENI. Deletions cut 3 bases from V and 9 bases from J, with 15 bases between. The CDR3 spans 14 residues. CDR3 in amino acids: CASSPGTPPSEQFF. The CDR3 region has the DNA TGTGCCAGCTCACCCGGGACCCCTCCCAGTGAGCAGTTCTTC. Based on the CDR3 plus reference TRBV18 and TRBJ2-1, the full variable domain is NAGVMQNPRHLVRRRGQEARLRCSPMKGHSHVYWYRQLPEEGLKFMVYLQKENIIDESGMPKERFSAEFPKEGPSILRIQQVVRGDSAAYFCASSPGTPPSEQFFGPGTRLTVL.

V usage is TRBV7-9 and J usage is TRBJ2-1; 8 bases line up with TRBD1. The CDR3 is made up of 15 amino acids. V lost 5 bases, J lost 6 bases, and 9 bases stayed unmatched. Germline lookup yields CDR1 SEHNR and CDR2 FQNEAQ (reference sequence). CDR3 region: CASSTRTGQVNEQFF. The CDR3 nucleotides are TGTGCCAGCAGCACTCGGACAGGGCAAGTCAATGAGCAGTTCTTC.

This clone was recorded once. V gene TRBV19 combines with J gene TRBJ2-2; the D gene is possibly TRBD1 (6 bases). The CDR3 consists of 14 residues. Per germline, CDR1 LNHDA and CDR2 SQIVND (reference sequence). Trimming removed 6 bases at V and 8 bases at J, with 16 bases between. The CDR3, as DNA: TGTGCCAGTAGATCACCAGGGGCGCGTGGGGAGCTGTTTTTT. Residues: CASRSPGARGELFF. The variable domain in full, with the rest retrieved from reference TRBV19 and TRBJ2-2, is DGGITQSPKYLFRKEGQNVTLSCEQNLNHDAMYWYRQDPGQGLRLIYYSQIVNDFQKGDIAEGYSVSREKKESFPLTVTSAQKNPTAFYLCASRSPGARGELFFGEGSRLTVL.

This clone turned up a few times. The chain recombines TRBV27 with TRBJ2-3, with a tentative D call TRBD1 (6 bases). From germline, CDR1 is MNHEY and CDR2 SMNVEV (reference sequence). Trimming removed 6 bases from V and 6 bases from J, with 13 bases in between. This CDR3 is 13 amino acids long. CDR3: CASRTGAVDTQYF. The CDR3 bases are TGTGCCAGCAGGACAGGTGCGGTGGATACGCAGTATTTT.

The chain uses TRBV7-9 and TRBJ2-4; 7 nucleotides align to TRBD1. V was clipped by 5 bases and J by 8 bases; unmatched bases: 9. This CDR3 is built from 14 residues. The germline gives CDR1 SEHNR, CDR2 FQNEAQ (reference sequence). Here the CDR3 reads CASSPGQTYDIQYF. Here the CDR3 DNA reads TGTGCCAGCAGCCCGGGACAGACCTACGACATTCAGTACTTC. The full variable domain, in which reference TRBV7-9 and TRBJ2-4 provide the parts outside the CDR3, is DTGVSQNPRHKITKRGQNVTFRCDPISEHNRLYWYRQTLGQGPEFLTYFQNEAQLEKSRLLSDRFSAERPKGSFSTLEIQRTEQGDSAMYLCASSPGQTYDIQYFGAGTRLSVL.

This clone was counted only a few times. The chain's CDR3 is CASSLDRETGNTIYF. In DNA form, the CDR3 reads TGTGCCAGCAGCCTAGACAGGGAAACTGGAAACACCATATATTTT. V and J are TRBV6-6 and TRBJ1-3; 7 bases match TRBD1. Germline CDR1 MNHNY, CDR2 SVGAGI (reference sequence). The CDR3 covers 15 residues. The V and J ends lost 6 bases and 2 bases, in that order; junction bases with no gene match: 7.

The CDR3 DNA reads TGTGCCAGCAGGTTTCTAGCGGGTACCTACAATGAGCAGTTCTTC. Translating gives CASRFLAGTYNEQFF. The chain recombines TRBV3-1 (or the pseudogene TRBV3-2) with TRBJ2-1; TRBD2 aligns across 8 bases. The ends lost 6 bases at V and 2 bases at J; junction bases unmatched: 6. Germline CDR1 reads LGHDT; CDR2 reads YNNKEL (reference sequence). The CDR3 is 15 amino acids.

This chain links TRBV10-3 with TRBJ1-2; 8 bases map to TRBD1. Germline lookup yields CDR1 ENHRY and CDR2 SYGVKD. V lost 6 bases to trimming and J lost 8 bases; unmatched junction nucleotides: 14. The CDR3 length is 15 residues. CDR3 sequence (DNA): TGTGCCATCAGGCCGGATGACAGGGGTATGGGGGGCTACACCTTC. Its protein product is CAIRPDDRGMGGYTF.